This T cell receptor beta chain was captured in a study of PD-L1 blockade in urothelial cancer. Assay used: immunoSEQ multiplex PCR; TCRdb lists only in-frame clones, some missing. The sample shows 90,000 to 120,000 clones, roughly nine tenths of them seen only once. This clone was observed a single time. The CDR3 totals 15 residues. The germline V gene encodes CDR1 SGHNT and CDR2 YYREEE (reference sequence). V trimming: 0 bases; J trimming: 3 bases; junction bases outside the gene matches: 3. The source was PBMCs, collected around atezolizumab (anti-PD-L1) treatment. V usage is TRBV5-4 and J usage is TRBJ2-7; TRBD2 matches 10 bases. This receptor was taken from a woman of 80 years or more with urothelial cancer. CDR3 protein: CASSLGTSGVYEQYF. CDR3 nucleotides: TGTGCCAGCAGCTTGGGGACTAGCGGCGTCTACGAGCAGTACTTC. The full variable domain, in which reference TRBV5-4 and TRBJ2-7 provide the parts outside the CDR3, is ETGVTQSPTHLIKTRGQQVTLRCSSQSGHNTVSWYQQALGQGPQFIFQYYREEENGRGNFPPRFSGLQFPNYSSELNVNALELDDSALYLCASSLGTSGVYEQYFGPGTRLTVT.